These 31 T cell receptor beta chains share one sample of origin, sequenced in a study of CD8 T cells in ankylosing spondylitis. From the 5' RACE reads, TCRdb called clonotypes with MiXCR, one entry per CDR3 protein. The sample carries about 200,000 distinct CDR3 sequences, 13% recorded once. Input material: blood, either unsorted or a sorted T cell fraction (not recorded which). Source of these receptors: a male donor with ankylosing spondylitis or in good health (not recorded which).

The chain couples TRBV6-4 to TRBJ2-1, with 10 bases identical to TRBD2. With 5 bases clipped from V and 5 bases from J, the junction kept 3 bases outside the gene matches. This CDR3 spans 14 amino acids. Germline lookup yields CDR1 MRHNA and CDR2 SNTAGT. The CDR3 region has the DNA TGTGCCAGCAGTTGGCTAGCGGGAGACAATGAGCAGTTCTTC. This encodes CASSWLAGDNEQFF.

A few counts support this clonotype. The gene calls are TRBV7-9 and TRBJ1-1, with D unresolved. V was cut by 5 bases and J by 2 bases, with 9 bases left in between. The CDR3 spans 13 residues. Germline CDR1 reads SEHNR; CDR2 reads FQNEAQ (reference sequence). Here the CDR3 reads CASSLVYNTEAFF. CDR3 nucleotide sequence: TGTGCCAGCAGCCTCGTTTATAACACTGAAGCTTTCTTT.

This clonotype was seen ten or more times. The chain recombines TRBV27 with TRBJ1-1, with 8 bases fitting TRBD1. CDR3 length: 15 amino acids. V shed 5 bases, J shed 4 bases, and the junction held 9 bases outside the gene matches. Germline assignment: CDR1 MNHEY and CDR2 SMNVEV (reference sequence). CDR3 sequence: CASSPGQGLVTEAFF. The DNA of the CDR3 is TGTGCCAGCAGTCCCGGACAGGGATTGGTCACTGAAGCTTTCTTT.

The rearrangement links TRBV4-1 to TRBJ2-2, with a tentative D call TRBD2 (6 bases). In germline, CDR1 is MGHRA, CDR2 YSYEKL. The germline V and J ends were trimmed by 4 bases and 7 bases, with 16 bases remaining between them. CDR3 length equals 15 residues. In DNA, the CDR3 is TGCGCCAGCAGCCCCAGACTAGGAGAAATCGGGGAGCTGTTTTTT. As protein: CASSPRLGEIGELFF.

This clonotype was observed a handful of times. This chain's CDR3 is CATRAASTDTQYF. CDR3 bases: TGTGCCACCAGAGCGGCTAGCACAGATACGCAGTATTTT. J is TRBJ2-3 and V is TRBV15; tentatively, D is TRBD2 (5 bases). The ends were cut back, 6 bases at V and 0 bases at J, with 7 bases in the middle. Germline V gene sequence: CDR1 LNHNV, CDR2 YYDKDF (reference sequence). The CDR3 is 13 amino acids. Variable domain in full (rest from reference TRBV15 and TRBJ2-3): DAMVIQNPRYQVTQFGKPVTLSCSQTLNHNVMYWYQQKSSQAPKLLFHYYDKDFNNEADTPDNFQSRRPNTSFCFLDIRSPGLGDTAMYLCATRAASTDTQYFGPGTRLTVL.

This chain joins TRBV15 and TRBJ2-7, with 7 bases aligning to TRBD1. V was clipped by 3 bases and J by 0 bases; unmatched bases: 2. The CDR3 is 14 residues long. Germline CDR1 is LNHNV and CDR2 is YYDKDF (reference sequence). The CDR3 bases are TGTGCCACCAGCAGGAGACAGGGCTCCTACGAGCAGTACTTC. Its translation: CATSRRQGSYEQYF.

This clonotype was seen a handful of times. The V and J genes are TRBV5-6 and TRBJ2-1; 9 bases are shared with TRBD2. After removal of 2 bases from V and 2 bases from J, the junction contained 8 bases not matched to a gene. The CDR3 consists of 17 residues. CDR1 and CDR2 (germline): SGHDT, YYEEEE. The CDR3 nucleotides read TGTGCCAGCAGCTTCTGGACTAGCGCTAGAGCCTACAATGAGCAGTTCTTC. Amino acids: CASSFWTSARAYNEQFF.

The sample holds a few counts of this clonotype. The rearrangement uses TRBV20-1 and TRBJ2-2; no reliable D call. The CDR3 is made up of 12 amino acids. Trimming pared 6 bases from V and 3 bases from J, leaving 8 bases between. Per the germline V gene, CDR1 is DFQATT and CDR2 is SNEGSKA (reference sequence). CDR3 sequence reads: CSAPRDTGELFF. CDR3 nucleotides: TGCAGTGCCCCACGCGACACCGGGGAGCTGTTTTTT.

This clonotype was found many times. This chain links TRBV12-3 or TRBV12-4 with TRBJ2-7; D is undetermined. The CDR3 contains 11 residues. The V and J ends lost 5 bases and 3 bases respectively, with 5 bases between them. The CDR3 protein is CASSANYEQYF. Written as DNA, the CDR3 is TGTGCCAGCAGTGCCAACTACGAGCAGTACTTC.

This clonotype has ten or more counts. J is TRBJ2-1 and V is TRBV15; a weak D match, TRBD2 (6 bases). Germline V gene sequence: CDR1 LNHNV, CDR2 YYDKDF (reference sequence). V was trimmed by 0 bases and J by 4 bases, leaving 13 bases between them. This CDR3 region has 16 residues. Here the CDR3 reads CATSRDRGAVYNEQFF. DNA for the CDR3: TGTGCCACCAGCAGAGATCGCGGGGCTGTATACAATGAGCAGTTCTTC.

The chain combines TRBV27 with TRBJ2-7; 8 nucleotides line up with TRBD2. The junction had 1 base not matched to a gene; V was cut back by 0 bases and J by 3 bases. The germline gives CDR1 MNHEY, CDR2 SMNVEV (reference sequence). This CDR3 comprises 14 residues. The DNA for the CDR3 is TGTGCCAGCAGTTTATCCGCGGGGGGCTACGAGCAGTACTTC. This translates into CASSLSAGGYEQYF.

The table lists this clonotype with many counts. This CDR3 reads CASSQEGPAGAQETQYF. As DNA, the CDR3 is TGTGCCAGCAGCCAAGAGGGACCAGCGGGGGCCCAAGAGACCCAGTACTTC. This chain joins TRBV3-1 and TRBJ2-5; the match to TRBD2 covers 8 bases. Per germline, CDR1 LGHDT and CDR2 YNNKEL (reference sequence). With 0 bases clipped from V and 1 base from J, the junction kept 7 bases outside the gene matches. The CDR3 totals 17 residues.

Comment on this clonotype: The missing conserved phenylalanine or tryptophan at the end of this CDR3 makes a read error likely. The DNA is omitted, as the CDR3 cannot be located on it reliably, and the CDR3 follows TCRdb's listing. V gene TRBV10-2 combines with J gene TRBJ2-7; whether TRBD1, the table's D call, matches the DNA was not checked. The V gene's germline CDR1 is WSHSY and CDR2 SAAADI. The CDR3 has 10 amino acids, counting both end residues. CDR3 sequence reads: CASRGTGVEP.

This clonotype was counted at least ten times. This sequence joins TRBV29-1 and TRBJ2-7; possibly TRBD2 for D (5 bases). Germline lookup yields CDR1 SQVTM and CDR2 ANQGSEA. The CDR3 has 13 residues. The V end lost 5 bases, the J end lost 1 base, and 12 bases lay between the germline ends. CDR3 residues: CSVSPGNSYEQYF. DNA of the CDR3: TGCAGCGTTTCCCCCGGGAATTCCTACGAGCAGTACTTC.

J is TRBJ1-2 and V is TRBV5-1; 7 bases agree with TRBD1. J was trimmed by 2 bases and V by 3 bases; bases with no gene match: 7. Germline V gene lookup returns CDR1 SGHRS and CDR2 YFSETQ. The CDR3 runs to 15 residues. CDR3 DNA sequence: TGCGCCAGCAGCTCATCAGGGGGAGGGAACTATGGCTACACCTTC. Its translation is CASSSSGGGNYGYTF.

This clonotype came up many times. This chain links TRBV5-1 with TRBJ1-1; D possibly corresponds to TRBD1 (6 bases). The CDR3 length is 15 residues. Germline V gene sequence: CDR1 SGHRS, CDR2 YFSETQ. With 3 bases removed from V and 1 base from J, the gap between germline ends came to 13 bases. As DNA, the CDR3 is TGCGCCAGCAGCTCTCCCGGGGACAAGAACACTGAAGCTTTCTTT. As protein: CASSSPGDKNTEAFF.

This clonotype has only a few counts. V usage is TRBV13 and J usage is TRBJ2-1; weak D call: TRBD1 (6 bases). Deletions cut 5 bases from V and 0 bases from J, with 14 bases between. CDR1 is PRHDT, CDR2 FYEKMQ, per germline (reference sequence). The CDR3 is 16 residues long. The CDR3 DNA reads as TGTGCCAGCAGCCCCGTTAGGGGGAGCTCCTACAATGAGCAGTTCTTC. Protein sequence: CASSPVRGSSYNEQFF.

This clonotype was recorded a few times. The V gene is TRBV4-1, the J gene TRBJ2-3; D possibly uses TRBD1 or TRBD2 (6 bases each). V was shortened by 0 bases and J by 0 bases, with 16 bases between the two germline ends. Germline CDR1 MGHRA, CDR2 YSYEKL. This CDR3 contains 18 residues. The CDR3 spells CASSQEPSGAVSTDTQYF. The CDR3 nucleotides read TGCGCCAGCAGCCAAGAACCCTCGGGGGCGGTAAGCACAGATACGCAGTATTTT.

This clonotype was observed a handful of times. V is TRBV7-9 and J is TRBJ2-1, with 11 nucleotides matching TRBD2. Germline CDR1 SEHNR, CDR2 FQNEAQ (reference sequence). Germline trimming cut 3 bases from V and 3 bases from J; bases unmatched to any gene: 4. This CDR3 has 16 residues. Here the CDR3 reads CASSFLAGGGYNEQFF. The CDR3 region has the DNA TGTGCCAGCAGCTTTCTAGCGGGGGGCGGCTACAATGAGCAGTTCTTC.

This clonotype was counted only a few times. One junction end does not reproduce the germline sequence, and a read error may be involved. CDR3 amino acids: CASREGQGPNQPQHF. CDR3 sequence (DNA): TGTGCCAGCAGGGAAGGACAGGGGCCCAATCAGCCCCAGCATTTT. The J gene is TRBJ1-5, the V gene TRBV2; 9 bases match TRBD1. Germline CDR1 reads SNHLY; CDR2 reads FYNNEI. This CDR3 has 15 residues.

This clonotype has just a few counts. The genes are TRBV4-1 and TRBJ1-1; D may be TRBD1 (5 bases). This CDR3 region has 14 residues. CDR1 and CDR2 (germline): MGHRA, YSYEKL. The V and J ends lost 0 bases and 4 bases respectively, with 9 bases between them. CDR3: CASSQDQRGTEAFF. The CDR3 DNA reads as TGCGCCAGCAGCCAAGATCAAAGGGGCACTGAAGCTTTCTTT.

This clonotype was seen a few times. CDR3 nucleotide sequence: TGCGCCAGCAGTGGACTAGCGGTAAAAGAGACCCAGTACTTC. It is translated as CASSGLAVKETQYF. The chain uses TRBV10-2 and TRBJ2-5; TRBD2 matches at 9 bases. Losses at the gene ends were 4 bases for V and 3 bases for J; bases not matched to a gene: 3. Germline loops: CDR1 WSHSY, CDR2 SAAADI. The CDR3 is 14 residues long.

CDR3 nucleotides: TGTGCCAGCAGACTACAGGGAACCCCCTACAATGAGCAGTTCTTC. Protein sequence: CASRLQGTPYNEQFF. V is TRBV6-2 or TRBV6-3 and J is TRBJ2-1, with a tentative D call TRBD1 (6 bases). The CDR3 length is 15 residues. With 6 bases removed from V and 2 bases from J, the gap between germline ends came to 14 bases. Per the germline V gene, CDR1 is MNHEY and CDR2 is SVGEGT.

This clonotype has at least ten counts. The chain has TRBV20-1 and TRBJ2-7, with 15 bases fitting TRBD2. V gave up 1 base and J gave up 5 bases; unmatched junction bases: 3. This CDR3 is built from 15 residues. The germline V gene encodes CDR1 DFQATT and CDR2 SNEGSKA (reference sequence). Here the CDR3 DNA reads TGCAGTGCTAGAGGTGGGACTAGCGGGAGGAACGAGCAGTACTTC. Its translation is CSARGGTSGRNEQYF.

Ten or more counts support this clonotype. CDR3 amino acids: CASSLQGYVMNEQFF. Written as DNA, the CDR3 is TGTGCCAGCAGCCTACAAGGGTACGTGATGAATGAGCAGTTCTTC. The genes are TRBV14 and TRBJ2-1; D not certain. Per the germline V gene, CDR1 is SGHDN and CDR2 is FVKESK. V lost 4 bases to trimming and J lost 7 bases, with 17 bases between them. The length of the CDR3 is 15 residues. Supplemented by reference TRBV14 and TRBJ2-1, the full variable domain reads EAGVTQFPSHSVIEKGQTVTLRCDPISGHDNLYWYRRVMGKEIKFLLHFVKESKQDESGMPNNRFLAERTGGTYSTLKVQPAELEDSGVYFCASSLQGYVMNEQFFGPGTRLTVL.

The chain uses TRBV6-6 and TRBJ1-1; D gene unclear. Germline V gene data show CDR1 as MNHNY and CDR2 as SVGAGI (reference sequence). The V gene lost 4 bases and the J gene lost 1 base, with 7 bases spanning the gap. The CDR3 runs to 13 residues. The CDR3 spells CASSSHENTEAFF. In nucleotides, the CDR3 is TGTGCCAGCAGTTCTCACGAGAACACTGAAGCTTTCTTT.

This clonotype occurred many times. The chain has TRBV20-1 and TRBJ2-1; D is unclear. The CDR3 has 16 residues. Trimming pared 0 bases from V and 7 bases from J, leaving 19 bases between. Germline V CDR1 and CDR2: DFQATT, SNEGSKA (reference sequence). The chain's CDR3 is CSARDANEPSWNEQFF. In DNA, the CDR3 is TGCAGTGCTAGAGACGCAAACGAGCCCTCGTGGAATGAGCAGTTCTTC.

The chain employs TRBV27 and TRBJ2-7; D remains ambiguous. This CDR3 is 13 amino acids long. Per germline, CDR1 MNHEY and CDR2 SMNVEV (reference sequence). Trimming shortened V by 3 bases and J by 0 bases, and 6 bases separated the two germline ends. For the CDR3, the DNA is TGTGCCAGCAGTTTCTTCAGCTCCTACGAGCAGTACTTC. Protein sequence: CASSFFSSYEQYF.

This clonotype appeared a few times. This rearrangement joins TRBV6-5 to TRBJ2-7; the match to TRBD2 covers 7 bases. CDR1 and CDR2 (germline): MNHEY, SVGAGI. The CDR3 loop spans 12 amino acids. The V segment lost 4 bases and the J segment 5 bases; nucleotides outside the gene matches: 2. CDR3 loop: CASSSRGDEQYF. In nucleotides, the CDR3 is TGTGCCAGCAGTTCCCGGGGGGACGAGCAGTACTTC.

In this sample, this clonotype turned up many times. The rearrangement joins TRBV12-3 or TRBV12-4 to TRBJ1-1, with D perhaps TRBD1 (6 bases). The CDR3 consists of 14 residues. V was clipped by 7 bases and J by 2 bases, with 14 bases between them. CDR3 in DNA: TGTGCCAGCATTCCATGGACAGTCAACACTGAAGCTTTCTTT. It translates to CASIPWTVNTEAFF.

The chain combines TRBV10-2 with TRBJ2-7; D is unresolved. Trimming took 6 bases from V and 12 from J, leaving 21 bases between them. Germline V gene sequence: CDR1 WSHSY, CDR2 SAAADI. The CDR3 loop spans 13 amino acids. CDR3 residues: CASRTDAGRFRYF. CDR3 in DNA: TGCGCCAGCAGGACGGACGCAGGAAGGTTTCGGTACTTC.